This TCR beta chain was obtained from a study of cytomegalovirus exposure and HLA in healthy donors. Study-level findings and limits: Sequencing likely produced, as an artifact, a cluster of highly shared sequence variants.

The PCR made use of 60 Vbeta and 13 Jbeta primers. Some clones are missing from TCRdb's copy, which holds only in-frame ones; the method was immunoSEQ multiplex PCR. The sample has roughly 150,000 clones; roughly 70% are singletons. The CDR3 contains 17 residues. Per the germline V gene, CDR1 is KGHSH and CDR2 is LQKENI. Trimming shortened V by 0 bases and J by 0 bases, and 9 bases separated the two germline ends. Concerning this clone itself: Antigen specificity is unknown.

This rearrangement joins TRBV18 to TRBJ1-6; D unresolved. The sample was PBMCs. The clonotype was recovered from a woman between 18 and 30 years old in good health and CMV-seropositive. Written as DNA, the CDR3 is TGTGCCAGCTCACCACCGACGAGGAGCTCCTATAATTCACCCCTCCACTTT. Protein product: CASSPPTRSSYNSPLHF.